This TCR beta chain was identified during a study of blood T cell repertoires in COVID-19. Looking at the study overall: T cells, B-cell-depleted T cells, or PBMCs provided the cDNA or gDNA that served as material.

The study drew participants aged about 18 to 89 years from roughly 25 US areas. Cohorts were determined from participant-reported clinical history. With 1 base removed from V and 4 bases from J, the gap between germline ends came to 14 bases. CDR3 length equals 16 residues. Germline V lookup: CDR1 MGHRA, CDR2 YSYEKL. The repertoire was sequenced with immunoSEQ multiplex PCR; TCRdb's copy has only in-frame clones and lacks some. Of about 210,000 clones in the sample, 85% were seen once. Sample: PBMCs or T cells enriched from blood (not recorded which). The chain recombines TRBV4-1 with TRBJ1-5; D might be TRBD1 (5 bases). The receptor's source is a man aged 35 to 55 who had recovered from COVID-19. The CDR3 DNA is TGCGCCAGCAGCCAAGCATCCGGGGGTATTAATCAGCCCCAGCATTTT. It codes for CASSQASGGINQPQHF.